These 9 T cell receptor beta chains were sequenced from one sample in a study of CD8 T cells in Susac syndrome. An input of 0.5 to 1 ug of RNA was subjected to reverse transcription using random hexamers. From the immunoSEQ multiplex PCR reads, TCRdb called clonotypes with MiXCR, one entry per CDR3 protein. The data contain about 440,000 distinct CDR3 sequences, approximately 89% of them singletons. The sequencing input was CD8+ T cells from PBMCs. The receptors were sampled from a human donor with multiple sclerosis.

The table lists this clonotype with a few counts. The CDR3: CASREGTEAFF. CDR3 in DNA: TGTGCCAGTAGAGAGGGCACTGAAGCTTTCTTT. The V gene is TRBV27, the J gene TRBJ1-1; D not resolved. Germline V lookup: CDR1 MNHEY, CDR2 SMNVEV (reference sequence). CDR3 length: 11 amino acids. V lost 9 bases to trimming and J lost 4 bases, with 9 bases between them.

The rearrangement uses TRBV14 and TRBJ2-7; no clear D gene. Trimming removed 0 bases from V and 3 bases from J, with 12 bases in between. Germline-derived CDR1 and CDR2 are SGHDN and FVKESK. The CDR3 sequence is 15 residues long. The CDR3 DNA is TGTGCCAGCAGCCAAGAAGAAGGTGGCTACTACGAGCAGTACTTC. It translates to CASSQEEGGYYEQYF.

V is TRBV11-2 and J is TRBJ2-1; TRBD2 aligns across 7 bases. V lost 3 bases, J lost 8 bases, and 7 bases stayed unmatched. The CDR3 is 14 residues long. CDR1 is SGHAT and CDR2 is FQNNGV in the germline V gene. The DNA for the CDR3 is TGTGCCAGCAGCTTGGGGACTATTAAGGATGAGCAGTTCTTC. Amino acid sequence: CASSLGTIKDEQFF.

The chain couples TRBV24-1 to TRBJ2-2; weak D call: TRBD1 (6 bases). The CDR3 contains 13 residues. With 9 bases removed from V and 4 bases from J, the gap between germline ends came to 11 bases. The V gene's germline CDR1 is KGHDR and CDR2 SFDVKD. The DNA of the CDR3 is TGTGCCACCCAGGGGTTTTTCACCGGGGAGCTGTTTTTT. Its protein is CATQGFFTGELFF.

CDR3 nucleotide sequence: TGTGCCAGCAGCTCCTTACAGGGGGCTGGCACAGATACGCAGTATTTT. It yields the protein CASSSLQGAGTDTQYF. The gene calls are TRBV5-4 and TRBJ2-3; 9 bases match TRBD1. The CDR3 runs to 16 residues. V was clipped by 3 bases and J by 1 base; unmatched bases: 6. Germline V gene data show CDR1 as SGHNT and CDR2 as YYREEE (reference sequence).

This sequence joins TRBV29-1 and TRBJ2-7, with 7 positions matching TRBD1. CDR3 length: 13 residues. V shed 4 bases and J 5 bases; nucleotides not matched to a gene: 8. Germline V gives CDR1 SQVTM, CDR2 ANQGSEA. CDR3: CSVARDRDHEQYF. The CDR3 DNA follows: TGCAGCGTTGCGAGAGACAGGGACCACGAGCAGTACTTC.

The chain recombines TRBV30 with TRBJ1-2; D is perhaps TRBD1 (5 bases). The CDR3 has 11 amino acids. Germline CDR1 is GTSNPN and CDR2 is SVGIG (reference sequence). Trimming left V 6 bases short and J 8 bases short, with 13 bases between. This chain's CDR3 is CACLSGRGYTF. The CDR3 DNA follows: TGTGCCTGTTTGTCGGGGCGAGGCTACACCTTC.

This clonotype was detected only a few times. The rearrangement links TRBV27 to TRBJ1-1; tentatively, D is TRBD1 (5 bases). Trimming stripped 3 bases from V and 4 bases from J, with 9 bases between. The CDR3 length is 13 residues. Germline V CDR1 and CDR2: MNHEY, SMNVEV (reference sequence). CDR3 residues: CASSFGGATEAFF. DNA for the CDR3: TGTGCCAGCAGTTTTGGAGGGGCCACTGAAGCTTTCTTT.

The CDR3 nucleotides read TGCAGTGCTAGCCCGGACAGGCCGAACACCGGGGAGCTGTTTTTT. Translated: CSASPDRPNTGELFF. This chain joins TRBV20-1 and TRBJ2-2; 7 bases agree with TRBD1. This CDR3 is built from 15 residues. The germline gives CDR1 DFQATT, CDR2 SNEGSKA (reference sequence). With V trimmed by 3 bases and J by 0 bases, 4 bases remained unmatched.